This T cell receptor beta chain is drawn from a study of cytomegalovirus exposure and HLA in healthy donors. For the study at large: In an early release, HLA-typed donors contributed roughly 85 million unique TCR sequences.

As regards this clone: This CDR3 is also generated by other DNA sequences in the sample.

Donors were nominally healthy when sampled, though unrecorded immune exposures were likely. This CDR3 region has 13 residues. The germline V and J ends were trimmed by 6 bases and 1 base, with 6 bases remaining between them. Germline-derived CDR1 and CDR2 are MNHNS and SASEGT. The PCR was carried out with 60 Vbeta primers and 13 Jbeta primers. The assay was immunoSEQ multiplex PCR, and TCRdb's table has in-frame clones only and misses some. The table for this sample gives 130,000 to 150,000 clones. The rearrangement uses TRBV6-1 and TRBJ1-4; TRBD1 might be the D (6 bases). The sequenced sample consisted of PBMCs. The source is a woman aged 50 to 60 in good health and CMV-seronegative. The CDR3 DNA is TGTGCCAGCAGCAGGGGAACTAATGAAAAACTGTTTTTT. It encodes CASSRGTNEKLFF.